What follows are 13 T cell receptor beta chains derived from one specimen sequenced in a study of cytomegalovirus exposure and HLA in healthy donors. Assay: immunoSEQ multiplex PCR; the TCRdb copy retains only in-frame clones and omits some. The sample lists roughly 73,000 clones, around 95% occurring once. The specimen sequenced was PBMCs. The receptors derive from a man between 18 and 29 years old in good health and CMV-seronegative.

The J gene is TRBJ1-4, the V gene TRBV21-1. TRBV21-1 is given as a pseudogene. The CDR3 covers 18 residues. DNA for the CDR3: TGTGCCAGCAGCAATATCCTCGCGCCAAAAATTTATAATGAAAAACTGTTTTTT. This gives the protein CASSNILAPKIYNEKLFF.

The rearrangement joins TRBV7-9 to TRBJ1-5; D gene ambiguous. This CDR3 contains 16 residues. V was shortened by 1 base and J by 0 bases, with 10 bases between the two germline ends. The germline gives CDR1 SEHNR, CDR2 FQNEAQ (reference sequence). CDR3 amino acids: CASSLGSEYSNQPQHF. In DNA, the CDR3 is TGTGCCAGCAGCTTAGGATCGGAGTATAGCAATCAGCCCCAGCATTTT.

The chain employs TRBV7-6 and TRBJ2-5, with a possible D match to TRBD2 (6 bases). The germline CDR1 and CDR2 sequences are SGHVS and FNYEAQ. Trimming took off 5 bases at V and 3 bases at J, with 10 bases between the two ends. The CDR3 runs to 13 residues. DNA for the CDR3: TGTGCCAGCAGCCCGGGGGTGGAAGAGACCCAGTACTTC. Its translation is CASSPGVEETQYF.

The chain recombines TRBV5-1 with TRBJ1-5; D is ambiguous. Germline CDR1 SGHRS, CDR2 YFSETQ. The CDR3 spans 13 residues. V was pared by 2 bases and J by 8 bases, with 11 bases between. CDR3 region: CASSFTPSEPQHF. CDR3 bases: TGCGCCAGCAGCTTCACTCCAAGTGAGCCCCAGCATTTT. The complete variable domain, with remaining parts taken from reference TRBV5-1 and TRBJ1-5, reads KAGVTQTPRYLIKTRGQQVTLSCSPISGHRSVSWYQQTPGQGLQFLFEYFSETQRNKGNFPGRFSGRQFSNSRSEMNVSTLELGDSALYLCASSFTPSEPQHFGDGTRLSIL.

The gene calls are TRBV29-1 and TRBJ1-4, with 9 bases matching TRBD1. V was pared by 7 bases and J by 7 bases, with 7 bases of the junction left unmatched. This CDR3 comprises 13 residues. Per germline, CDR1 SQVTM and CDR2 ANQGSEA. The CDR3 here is CSAEETGGEKLFF. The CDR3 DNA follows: TGCAGCGCAGAGGAGACAGGGGGTGAAAAACTGTTTTTT. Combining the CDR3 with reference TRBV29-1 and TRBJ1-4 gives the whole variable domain SAVISQKPSRDICQRGTSLTIQCQVDSQVTMMFWYRQQPGQSLTLIATANQGSEATYESGFVIDKFPISRPNLTFSTLTVSNMSPEDSSIYLCSAEETGGEKLFFGSGTQLSVL.

CDR3 region: CASSVEVKGGFTEAFF. CDR3 sequence (DNA): TGTGCCAGCAGCGTAGAGGTTAAGGGAGGGTTTACTGAAGCTTTCTTT. This sequence joins TRBV9 and TRBJ1-1; D gene unclear. The CDR3 has 16 amino acids. V was shortened by 0 bases and J by 5 bases, with 17 bases between the two germline ends. Looked up from germline, CDR1 is SGDLS and CDR2 is YYNGEE.

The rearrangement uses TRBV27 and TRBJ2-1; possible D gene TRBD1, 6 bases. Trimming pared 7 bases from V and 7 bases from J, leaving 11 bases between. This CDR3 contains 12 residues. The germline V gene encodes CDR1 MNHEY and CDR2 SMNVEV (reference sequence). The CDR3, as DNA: TGTGCCAGCACGTCAGGGGCGAATGAGCAGTTCTTC. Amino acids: CASTSGANEQFF.

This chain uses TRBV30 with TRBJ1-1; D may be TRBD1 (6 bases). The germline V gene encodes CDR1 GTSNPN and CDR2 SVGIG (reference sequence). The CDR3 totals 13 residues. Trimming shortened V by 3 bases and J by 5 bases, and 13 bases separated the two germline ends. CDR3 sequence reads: CAWSQQGGTEAFF. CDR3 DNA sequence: TGTGCCTGGAGCCAACAGGGAGGGACTGAAGCTTTCTTT.

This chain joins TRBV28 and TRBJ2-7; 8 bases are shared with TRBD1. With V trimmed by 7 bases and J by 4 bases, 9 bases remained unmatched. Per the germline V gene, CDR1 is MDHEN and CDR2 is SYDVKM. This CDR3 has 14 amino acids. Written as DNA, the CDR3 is TGTGCCAGCACGTTGGACAGGGCCAGATACGAGCAGTACTTC. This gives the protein CASTLDRARYEQYF.

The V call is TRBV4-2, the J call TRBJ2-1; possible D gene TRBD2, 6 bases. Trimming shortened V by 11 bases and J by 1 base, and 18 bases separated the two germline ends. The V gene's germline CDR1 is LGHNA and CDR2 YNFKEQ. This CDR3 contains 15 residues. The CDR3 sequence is CACAEGLISYNEQFF. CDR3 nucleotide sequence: TGTGCCTGCGCGGAGGGGTTGATATCCTACAATGAGCAGTTCTTC.

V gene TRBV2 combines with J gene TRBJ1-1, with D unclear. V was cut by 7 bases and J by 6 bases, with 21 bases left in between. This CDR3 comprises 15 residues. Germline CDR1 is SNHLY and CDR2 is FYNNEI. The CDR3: CASMRVADAPPEAFF. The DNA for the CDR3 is TGTGCCAGCATGAGGGTGGCAGATGCACCACCTGAAGCTTTCTTT. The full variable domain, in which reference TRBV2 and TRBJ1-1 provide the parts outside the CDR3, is EPEVTQTPSHQVTQMGQEVILRCVPISNHLYFYWYRQILGQKVEFLVSFYNNEISEKSEIFDDQFSVERPDGSNFTLKIRSTKLEDSAMYFCASMRVADAPPEAFFGQGTRLTVV.

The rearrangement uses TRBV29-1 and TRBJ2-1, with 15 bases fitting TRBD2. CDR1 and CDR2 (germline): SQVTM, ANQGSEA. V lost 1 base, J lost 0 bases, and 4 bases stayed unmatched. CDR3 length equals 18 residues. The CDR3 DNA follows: TGCAGCGTTGAAGGGGGACTAGCGGGGGGCCGCTCCTACAATGAGCAGTTCTTC. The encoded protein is CSVEGGLAGGRSYNEQFF.

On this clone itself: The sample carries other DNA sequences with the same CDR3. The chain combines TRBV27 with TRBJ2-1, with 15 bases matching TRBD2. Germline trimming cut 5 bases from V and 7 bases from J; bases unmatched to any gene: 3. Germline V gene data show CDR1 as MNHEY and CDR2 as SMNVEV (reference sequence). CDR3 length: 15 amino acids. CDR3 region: CASSLGTSGGNEQFF. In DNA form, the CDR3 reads TGTGCCAGCAGTCTCGGGACTAGCGGGGGGAATGAGCAGTTCTTC.